Shown below are 18 T cell receptor beta chains from a single sample sequenced in a study of blood T cell repertoires in COVID-19. Libraries were prepared by immunoSEQ multiplex PCR; TCRdb keeps only in-frame clonotypes and omits some of them. The table has 150,000 to 200,000 clones, more than 75% seen once; the top ten hold roughly 4.7%. What was sequenced was peripheral blood. The receptors were sampled from a human donor in a cohort sampled during active COVID-19.

This clone has only one observation. The chain is built from TRBV5-1 and TRBJ1-2, with TRBD1 identical over 11 bases. The germline V gene encodes CDR1 SGHRS and CDR2 YFSETQ. V trimming: 4 bases; J trimming: 0 bases; junction bases outside the gene matches: 5. There are 16 residues in the CDR3. The CDR3 region is CASSLGTGGTNYGYTF. CDR3 nucleotide sequence: TGCGCCAGCAGCCTAGGGACAGGGGGGACTAACTATGGCTACACCTTC.

In DNA, the CDR3 is TGTGCCAGCAGCCCCTCGGGGGTGGGCAATCAGCCCCAGCATTTT. It encodes CASSPSGVGNQPQHF. The chain employs TRBV9 and TRBJ1-5, with a weak D call TRBD1 (5 bases). V gave up 4 bases and J gave up 2 bases, with 13 bases separating them. This CDR3 comprises 15 residues. Per germline, CDR1 SGDLS and CDR2 YYNGEE.

This clone was detected once. The chain employs TRBV6-4 and TRBJ2-3, with 12 bases aligning to TRBD2. The germline V gene encodes CDR1 MRHNA and CDR2 SNTAGT. V trimming: 0 bases; J trimming: 4 bases; junction bases outside the gene matches: 2. The CDR3 is 16 amino acids. The CDR3 here is CASSDSPSGGADTQYF. The CDR3 DNA reads as TGTGCCAGCAGTGACTCACCTAGCGGGGGGGCAGATACGCAGTATTTT.

This rearrangement joins TRBV5-6 to TRBJ2-4, with D unresolved. V lost 0 bases, J lost 9 bases, and 7 bases lay in between. This CDR3 region has 12 residues. Germline CDR1 is SGHDT and CDR2 is YYEEEE. CDR3 protein: CASSLASGIQYF. CDR3 DNA: TGTGCCAGCAGCTTGGCCTCGGGCATTCAGTACTTC.

This rearrangement joins TRBV19 to TRBJ1-2; D remains ambiguous. CDR1 LNHDA and CDR2 SQIVND come from the germline V gene (reference sequence). CDR3 length: 13 residues. Trimming took off 7 bases at V and 4 bases at J, with 13 bases between the two ends. The CDR3 loop reads CASTLSSLYGYTF. The DNA of the CDR3 is TGTGCCAGTACCTTATCCAGTCTCTATGGCTACACCTTC.

The chain uses TRBV4-3 and TRBJ1-5, with 8 bases matching TRBD1. J lost 7 bases, V lost 2 bases, and 4 bases had no gene match. The germline V gene encodes CDR1 LGHNA and CDR2 YSLEER. This CDR3 contains 14 residues. This CDR3 is CASSQTTGEQPQHF. CDR3 bases: TGCGCCAGCAGCCAAACGACAGGGGAACAGCCCCAGCATTTT.

The chain joins TRBV9 to TRBJ2-2, with 7 nucleotides matching TRBD2. CDR1 is SGDLS, CDR2 YYNGEE, per germline. The length of the CDR3 is 15 residues. After removal of 4 bases from V and 4 bases from J, the junction contained 7 bases not matched to a gene. The CDR3 is CASSSTSSGTGELFF. The DNA for the CDR3 is TGTGCCAGCAGCTCGACTAGCAGTGGCACCGGGGAGCTGTTTTTT.

This clone was observed once. The chain carries TRBV5-4 and TRBJ1-6, with D uncertain. Trimming cost V 2 bases and J 10 bases, with 16 bases left between them. This CDR3 spans 15 amino acids. The germline V gene encodes CDR1 SGHNT and CDR2 YYREEE (reference sequence). The CDR3 bases are TGTGCCAGCAGCTTCGTGGGCCGAACACTCTCACCCCTCCACTTT. It yields the protein CASSFVGRTLSPLHF.

This sequence joins TRBV10-2 and TRBJ1-2, with D maybe TRBD1 (6 bases). The CDR3 contains 13 residues. Germline V gene sequence: CDR1 WSHSY, CDR2 SAAADI. The germline V and J ends were trimmed by 4 bases and 4 bases, with 10 bases remaining between them. The CDR3: CASSGQVAYGYTF. Here the CDR3 DNA reads TGCGCCAGCAGTGGACAGGTTGCCTATGGCTACACCTTC.

The chain joins TRBV6-4 to TRBJ2-1; 8 bases agree with TRBD2. J lost 3 bases, V lost 3 bases, and 4 bases had no gene match. The CDR3 contains 15 residues. The germline V gene encodes CDR1 MRHNA and CDR2 SNTAGT. For the CDR3, the DNA is TGTGCCAGCAGTGAAAGTAGCGGGAACTACAATGAGCAGTTCTTC. Translation: CASSESSGNYNEQFF.

The chain employs TRBV7-2 and TRBJ2-1; 8 bases are a match to TRBD2. J was trimmed by 4 bases and V by 5 bases; bases with no gene match: 13. The germline CDR1 and CDR2 sequences are SGHTA and FQGNSA. This CDR3 comprises 17 residues. The CDR3 DNA follows: TGTGCCAGCAGCAAAGATCAGCGGGGGAACCTATACAATGAGCAGTTCTTC. This encodes CASSKDQRGNLYNEQFF.

The chain recombines TRBV10-3 with TRBJ1-1; 8 bases map to TRBD1. The CDR3 loop spans 15 amino acids. With V trimmed by 4 bases and J by 4 bases, 8 bases remained unmatched. Germline lookup yields CDR1 ENHRY and CDR2 SYGVKD. DNA for the CDR3: TGTGCCATCAGTGGGACGACAGGGGCGGCCACTGAAGCTTTCTTT. Its translation: CAISGTTGAATEAFF.

This sequence joins TRBV19 and TRBJ2-1; 9 nucleotides match TRBD1. Germline CDR1 is LNHDA and CDR2 is SQIVND (reference sequence). Trimming cost V 9 bases and J 1 base; bases outside gene matches: 7. The CDR3 totals 15 residues. DNA for the CDR3: TGTGCCAGCAAAACAGGGGGCGATTCCTACAATGAGCAGTTCTTC. This gives the protein CASKTGGDSYNEQFF. The full variable domain, completed using reference TRBV19 and TRBJ2-1, is DGGITQSPKYLFRKEGQNVTLSCEQNLNHDAMYWYRQDPGQGLRLIYYSQIVNDFQKGDIAEGYSVSREKKESFPLTVTSAQKNPTAFYLCASKTGGDSYNEQFFGPGTRLTVL.

The rearrangement links TRBV5-1 to TRBJ2-3, with 13 bases that match TRBD2. The CDR3 contains 16 residues. V dropped 4 bases and J dropped 3; count of bases not matched to a gene: 5. Per the germline V gene, CDR1 is SGHRS and CDR2 is YFSETQ. CDR3 sequence (DNA): TGCGCCAGCAGCATGGGACTAGCGGGGTTAACAGATACGCAGTATTTT. Its translation is CASSMGLAGLTDTQYF.

The chain recombines TRBV6-5 with TRBJ2-7, with 9 bases identical to TRBD2. The CDR3 extends over 14 amino acids. V trimming: 2 bases; J trimming: 7 bases; junction bases outside the gene matches: 6. CDR1 and CDR2 (germline): MNHEY, SVGAGI. The CDR3 DNA reads TGTGCCAGCAGTTACCGAGCGGGGGGCTTTGAGCAGTACTTC. Its protein is CASSYRAGGFEQYF.

The V call is TRBV28, the J call TRBJ2-7; 10 nucleotides agree with TRBD2. The CDR3 contains 16 residues. Germline CDR1 reads MDHEN; CDR2 reads SYDVKM. Trimming took 4 bases from V and 5 from J; bases not matched to a gene: 11. The CDR3 DNA reads as TGTGCCAGCAGTTCTATCCGACTAGCGGGTACTCACGAGCAGTACTTC. Protein sequence: CASSSIRLAGTHEQYF.

This chain joins TRBV28 and TRBJ2-7; the D is unclear. The CDR3 is made up of 12 amino acids. Between the trimmed V and J ends, which lost 3 bases and 2 bases, there was a span of 5 bases. CDR1 and CDR2 (germline): MDHEN, SYDVKM. This CDR3 is CASSLPAYEQYF. The CDR3 DNA reads as TGTGCCAGCAGTTTGCCGGCCTACGAGCAGTACTTC.

This CDR3 reads CASSYSIAGNNEQFF. In DNA form, the CDR3 reads TGTGCCAGCAGTTACTCGATTGCGGGGAACAATGAGCAGTTCTTC. The V gene is TRBV6-5, the J gene TRBJ2-1; maybe TRBD2 (6 bases). CDR1 and CDR2 (germline): MNHEY, SVGAGI. This CDR3 comprises 15 residues. The ends were cut back, 0 bases at V and 5 bases at J, with 11 bases in the middle.